This T cell receptor beta chain was recorded in a study of shared clonotypes between healthy human individuals. Study-level points and caveats: Clonotypes that were shared across a handful of donors made up roughly 5% of naive CD4 clonotypes.

About this clone itself: No antigen is known for it.

The CDR3 sequence is 13 residues long. The V end lost 5 bases, the J end lost 15 bases, and 20 bases lay between the germline ends. The germline V gene has CDR1 MNHNY and CDR2 SVGAGI (reference sequence). The run depth of the assay was deep. As originally analysed: ImmunoSEQ supplied junction-only sequences lacking quality scores, so filtering was different. Clones were read by immunoSEQ multiplex PCR, and TCRdb kept only the in-frame ones, dropping some. That table is the source of V, J and clone size, and D and trimming were worked out from the DNA. The sample includes roughly 1,600,000 clones, around 98.5% of them seen just once.

This sequence was found in a man younger than 45 in good health. Specimen: naive CD4+ T cells sorted from blood. Subset reported: CD45RA+ positively selected. V and J are TRBV6-6 and TRBJ2-1; weak D call: TRBD2 (6 bases). In DNA, the CDR3 is TGTGCCAGCAGTCAAGCGGGCACGGTTGGCTGGTTCTTC. It translates to CASSQAGTVGWFF.